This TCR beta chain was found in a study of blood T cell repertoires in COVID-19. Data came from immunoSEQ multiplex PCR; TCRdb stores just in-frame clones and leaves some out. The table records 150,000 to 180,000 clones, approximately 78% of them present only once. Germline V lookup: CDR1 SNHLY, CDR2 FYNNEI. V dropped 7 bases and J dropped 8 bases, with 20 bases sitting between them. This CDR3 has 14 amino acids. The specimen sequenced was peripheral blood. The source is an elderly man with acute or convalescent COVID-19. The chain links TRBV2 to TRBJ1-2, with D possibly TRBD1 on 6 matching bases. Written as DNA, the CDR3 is TGTGCCAGCACCGAACAGACAGGCGAGTCCGGCTACACCTTC. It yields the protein CASTEQTGESGYTF.